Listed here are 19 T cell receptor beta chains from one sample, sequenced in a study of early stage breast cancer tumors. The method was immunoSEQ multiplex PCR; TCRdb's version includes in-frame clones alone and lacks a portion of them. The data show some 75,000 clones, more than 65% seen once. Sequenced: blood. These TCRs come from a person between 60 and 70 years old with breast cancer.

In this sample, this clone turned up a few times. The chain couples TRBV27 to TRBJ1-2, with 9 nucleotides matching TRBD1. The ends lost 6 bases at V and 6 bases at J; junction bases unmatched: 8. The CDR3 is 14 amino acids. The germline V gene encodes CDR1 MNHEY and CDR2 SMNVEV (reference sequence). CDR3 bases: TGTGCCAGCAGGCGACAGGGGGGCTTTGATGGCTACACCTTC. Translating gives CASRRQGGFDGYTF.

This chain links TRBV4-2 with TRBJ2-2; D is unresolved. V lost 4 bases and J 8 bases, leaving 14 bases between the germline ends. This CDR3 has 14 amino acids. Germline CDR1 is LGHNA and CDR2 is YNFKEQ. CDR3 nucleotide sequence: TGTGCCAGCAGCCTCGGAGACCTGGCTGGGGAGCTGTTTTTT. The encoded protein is CASSLGDLAGELFF.

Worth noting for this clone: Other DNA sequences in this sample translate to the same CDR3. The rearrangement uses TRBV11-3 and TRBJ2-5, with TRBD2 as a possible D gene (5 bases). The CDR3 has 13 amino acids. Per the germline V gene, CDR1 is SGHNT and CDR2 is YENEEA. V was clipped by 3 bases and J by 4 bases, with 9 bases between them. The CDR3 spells CASSFGRGETQYF. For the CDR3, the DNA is TGTGCCAGCAGCTTCGGACGGGGAGAGACCCAGTACTTC.

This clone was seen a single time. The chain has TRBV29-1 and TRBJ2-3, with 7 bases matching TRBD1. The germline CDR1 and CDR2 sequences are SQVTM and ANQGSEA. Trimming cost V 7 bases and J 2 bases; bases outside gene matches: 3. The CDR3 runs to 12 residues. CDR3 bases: TGCAGCGGCCAGGGGGACACAGATACGCAGTATTTT. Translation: CSGQGDTDTQYF.

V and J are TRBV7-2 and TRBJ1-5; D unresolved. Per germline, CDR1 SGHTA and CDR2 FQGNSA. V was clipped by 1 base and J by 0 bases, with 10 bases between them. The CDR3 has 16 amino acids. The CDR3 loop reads CASSLEVGYSNQPQHF. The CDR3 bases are TGTGCCAGCAGCTTAGAAGTGGGTTATAGCAATCAGCCCCAGCATTTT.

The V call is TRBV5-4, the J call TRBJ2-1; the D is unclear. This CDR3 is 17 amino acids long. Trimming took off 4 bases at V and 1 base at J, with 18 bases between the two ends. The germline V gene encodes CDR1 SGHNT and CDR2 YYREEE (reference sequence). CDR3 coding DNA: TGTGCCAGCAGCCCCCGTAAGGGATCTCAGTCCTACAATGAGCAGTTCTTC. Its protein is CASSPRKGSQSYNEQFF.

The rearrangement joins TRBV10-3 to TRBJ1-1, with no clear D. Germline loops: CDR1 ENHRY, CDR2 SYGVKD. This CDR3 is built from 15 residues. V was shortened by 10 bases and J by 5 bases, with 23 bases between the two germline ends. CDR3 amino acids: CATGKSAVEFTEAFF. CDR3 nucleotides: TGTGCCACCGGGAAGAGCGCAGTCGAGTTTACTGAAGCTTTCTTT.

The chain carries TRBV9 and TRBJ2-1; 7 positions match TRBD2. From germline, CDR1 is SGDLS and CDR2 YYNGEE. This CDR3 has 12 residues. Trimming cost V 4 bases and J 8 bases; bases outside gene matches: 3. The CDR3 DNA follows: TGTGCCAGCAGCATACGGGGGGATGAGCAGTTCTTC. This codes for CASSIRGDEQFF.

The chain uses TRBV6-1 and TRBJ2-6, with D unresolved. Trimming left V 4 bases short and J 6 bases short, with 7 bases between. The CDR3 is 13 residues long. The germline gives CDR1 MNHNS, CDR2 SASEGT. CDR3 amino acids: CASSGYKANVLTF. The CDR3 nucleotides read TGTGCCAGCAGTGGATACAAGGCCAACGTCCTGACTTTC.

CDR3 bases: TGTGCCAGCAACCCAGGGGCAGGGTCACCCCTCCACTTT. Translation: CASNPGAGSPLHF. This sequence joins TRBV2 and TRBJ1-6, with D tentatively TRBD1 (6 bases). The CDR3 contains 13 residues. Per the germline V gene, CDR1 is SNHLY and CDR2 is FYNNEI. Trimming took 7 bases from V and 10 from J, leaving 14 bases between them.

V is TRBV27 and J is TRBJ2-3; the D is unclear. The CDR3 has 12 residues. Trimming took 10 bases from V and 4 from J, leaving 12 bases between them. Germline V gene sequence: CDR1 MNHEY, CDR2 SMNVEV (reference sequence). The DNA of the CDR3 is TGTGCCACCCCGGTACTGCCAGATACGCAGTATTTT. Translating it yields CATPVLPDTQYF.

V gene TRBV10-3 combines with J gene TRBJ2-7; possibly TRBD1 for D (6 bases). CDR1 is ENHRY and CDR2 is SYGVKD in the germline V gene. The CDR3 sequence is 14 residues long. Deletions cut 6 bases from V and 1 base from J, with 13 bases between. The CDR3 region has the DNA TGTGCCATCAGGACAGGCCCACTTTCCTACGAGCAGTACTTC. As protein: CAIRTGPLSYEQYF.

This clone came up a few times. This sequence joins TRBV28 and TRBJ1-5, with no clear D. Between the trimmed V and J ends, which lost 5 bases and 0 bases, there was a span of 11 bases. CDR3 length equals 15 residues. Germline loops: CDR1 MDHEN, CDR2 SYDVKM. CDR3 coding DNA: TGTGCCAGCAGTCCCCTTGGGAATAGCAATCAGCCCCAGCATTTT. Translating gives CASSPLGNSNQPQHF.

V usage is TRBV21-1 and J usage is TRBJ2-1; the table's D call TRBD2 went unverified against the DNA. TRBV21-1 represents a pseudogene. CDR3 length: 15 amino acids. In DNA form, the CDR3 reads TGTGCCAGCACTAGCGGGTTTAGCTCCTACAATGAGCAGTTCTTC. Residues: CASTSGFSSYNEQFF.

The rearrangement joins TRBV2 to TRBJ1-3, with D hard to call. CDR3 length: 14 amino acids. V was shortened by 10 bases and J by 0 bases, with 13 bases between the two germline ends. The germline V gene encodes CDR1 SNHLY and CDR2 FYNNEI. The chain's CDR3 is CATRRSGSGNTIYF. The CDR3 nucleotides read TGTGCCACGCGTCGGTCGGGCTCTGGAAACACCATATATTTT. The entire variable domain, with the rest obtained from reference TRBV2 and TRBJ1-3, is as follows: EPEVTQTPSHQVTQMGQEVILRCVPISNHLYFYWYRQILGQKVEFLVSFYNNEISEKSEIFDDQFSVERPDGSNFTLKIRSTKLEDSAMYFCATRRSGSGNTIYFGEGSWLTVV.

The CDR3 protein is CASTSGGPTDTQYF. The CDR3 coding sequence is TGTGCCAGCACCTCGGGAGGGCCGACAGATACGCAGTATTTT. The chain is built from TRBV6-1 and TRBJ2-3, with TRBD2 matching 8 bases. V lost 7 bases, J lost 3 bases, and 6 bases stayed unmatched. CDR3 length: 14 residues. Germline assignment: CDR1 MNHNS and CDR2 SASEGT.

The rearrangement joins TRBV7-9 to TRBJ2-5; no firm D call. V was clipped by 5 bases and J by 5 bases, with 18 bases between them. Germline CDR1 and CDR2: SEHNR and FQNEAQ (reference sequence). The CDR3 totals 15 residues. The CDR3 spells CASSAEGSQLETQYF. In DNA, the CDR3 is TGTGCCAGCAGCGCCGAAGGATCACAGCTGGAGACCCAGTACTTC.

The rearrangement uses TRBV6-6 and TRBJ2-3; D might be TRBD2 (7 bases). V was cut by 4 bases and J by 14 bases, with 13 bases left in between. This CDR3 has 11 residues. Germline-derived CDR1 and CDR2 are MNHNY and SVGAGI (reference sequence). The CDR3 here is CASSSGGGPYF. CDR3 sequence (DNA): TGTGCCAGCAGTTCAGGCGGGGGCCCGTATTTT.

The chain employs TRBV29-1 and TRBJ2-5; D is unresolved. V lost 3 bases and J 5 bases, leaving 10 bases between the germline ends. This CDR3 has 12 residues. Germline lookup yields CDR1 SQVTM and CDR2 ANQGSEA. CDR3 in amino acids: CSVDKGTETQYF. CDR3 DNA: TGCAGCGTTGATAAGGGCACGGAGACCCAGTACTTC.